Sequencing of this T cell receptor (beta chain) was carried out in a study of T-cell memory formation after mild COVID-19. The wider study: TCR clustering was largely donor specific.

The germline gives CDR1 MNHNY, CDR2 SVGAGI (reference sequence). J was trimmed by 0 bases and V by 2 bases; bases with no gene match: 4. This CDR3 contains 16 residues. Using its own MiXCR run on the 5' RACE reads, TCRdb lists one record per CDR3 protein. Among some 290,000 distinct CDR3 sequences listed, about 16% were seen once. This chain connects TRBV6-6 to TRBJ2-1; 7 nucleotides agree with TRBD2. The sample taken for sequencing was PBMCs or a T cell subset sorted from them (not recorded which). The receptor's source is a man aged 18 to 29 who had mild COVID-19 (a few samples of this study predate the infection). Cell type and time point are not known. The CDR3 sequence is CASSYPSGDSYNEQFF. The CDR3 DNA sequence: TGTGCCAGCAGTTACCCTAGCGGTGACTCCTACAATGAGCAGTTCTTC.